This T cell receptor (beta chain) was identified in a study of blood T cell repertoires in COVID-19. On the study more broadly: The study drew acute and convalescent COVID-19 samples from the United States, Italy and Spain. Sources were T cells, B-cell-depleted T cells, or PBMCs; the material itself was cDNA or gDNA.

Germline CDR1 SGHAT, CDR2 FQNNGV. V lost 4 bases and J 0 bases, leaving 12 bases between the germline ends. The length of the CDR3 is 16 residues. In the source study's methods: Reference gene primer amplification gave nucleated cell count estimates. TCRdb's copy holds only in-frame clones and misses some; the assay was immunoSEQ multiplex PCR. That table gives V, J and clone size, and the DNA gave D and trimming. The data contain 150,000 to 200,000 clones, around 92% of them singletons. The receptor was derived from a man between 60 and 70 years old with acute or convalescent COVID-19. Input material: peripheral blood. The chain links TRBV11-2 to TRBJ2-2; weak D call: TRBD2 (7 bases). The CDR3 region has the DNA TGTGCCAGCAGCTCGCGCGGGGGCGCGAACACCGGGGAGCTGTTTTTT. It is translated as CASSSRGGANTGELFF.